Sequencing of this T cell receptor (beta chain) was carried out in a study of blood T cell repertoires in COVID-19. Profiled with immunoSEQ multiplex PCR; TCRdb holds only in-frame clones, not every one. The sample includes 250,000 to 300,000 clones, roughly 86% of them seen just once. Seattle patient enrollment occurred during active infection, with longitudinal follow-up thereafter. Germline loops: CDR1 SQVTM, CDR2 ANQGSEA. Trimming took off 2 bases at V and 3 bases at J, with 14 bases between the two ends. The length of the CDR3 is 14 residues. The chain has TRBV29-1 and TRBJ2-7; no clear D. Sample: peripheral blood. This TCR derives from a woman under 40 with COVID-19, enrolled during active disease. The CDR3 protein is CSVESLRIYYEQYF. Here the CDR3 DNA reads TGCAGCGTTGAATCTCTCAGGATATACTACGAGCAGTACTTC.